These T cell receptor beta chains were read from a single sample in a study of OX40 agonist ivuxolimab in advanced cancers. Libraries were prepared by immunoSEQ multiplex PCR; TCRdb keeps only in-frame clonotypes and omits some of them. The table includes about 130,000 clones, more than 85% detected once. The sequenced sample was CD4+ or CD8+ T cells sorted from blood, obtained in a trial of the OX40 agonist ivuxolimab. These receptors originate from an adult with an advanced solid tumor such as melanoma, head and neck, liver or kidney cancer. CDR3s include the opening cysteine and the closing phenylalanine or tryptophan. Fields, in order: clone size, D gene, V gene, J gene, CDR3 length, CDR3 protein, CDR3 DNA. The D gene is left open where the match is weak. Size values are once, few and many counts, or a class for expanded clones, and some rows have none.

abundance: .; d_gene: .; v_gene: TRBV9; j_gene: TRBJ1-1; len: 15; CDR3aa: CASSPSQGRTTEAFF; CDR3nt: TGTGCCAGCAGCCCAAGCCAGGGGAGGACAACTGAAGCTTTCTTT
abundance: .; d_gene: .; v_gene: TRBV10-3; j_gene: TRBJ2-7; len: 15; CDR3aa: CAISEGQGLDSVQYF; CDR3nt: TGTGCCATCAGTGAGGGGCAGGGTTTGGATTCCGTGCAGTACTTC
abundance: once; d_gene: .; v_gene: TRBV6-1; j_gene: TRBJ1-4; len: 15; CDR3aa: CASSTRTTADEKLFF; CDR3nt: TGTGCCAGCAGCACCCGGACAACGGCGGATGAAAAACTGTTTTTT
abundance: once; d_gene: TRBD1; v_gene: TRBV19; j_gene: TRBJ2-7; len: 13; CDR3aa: CASSLGQGGGQYF; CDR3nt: TGTGCCAGTAGTCTAGGACAGGGCGGAGGGCAGTACTTC
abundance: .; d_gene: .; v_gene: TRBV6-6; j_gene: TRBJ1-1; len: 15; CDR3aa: CASSSGRRVNTEAFF; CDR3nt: TGTGCCAGCAGTTCCGGACGGAGAGTGAACACTGAAGCTTTCTTT
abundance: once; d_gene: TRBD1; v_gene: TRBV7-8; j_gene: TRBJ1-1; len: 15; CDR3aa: CASSPSGQGYTEAFF; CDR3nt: TGTGCCAGCAGCCCCTCGGGACAGGGGTACACTGAAGCTTTCTTT
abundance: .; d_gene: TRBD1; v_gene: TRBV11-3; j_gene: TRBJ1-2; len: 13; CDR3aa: CASSPRGREGYTF; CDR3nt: TGTGCCAGCAGCCCCAGGGGGAGAGAAGGCTACACCTTC
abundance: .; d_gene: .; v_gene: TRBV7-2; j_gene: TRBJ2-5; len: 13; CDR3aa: CASRGASQETQYF; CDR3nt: TGTGCCAGCAGGGGGGCTAGCCAAGAGACCCAGTACTTC
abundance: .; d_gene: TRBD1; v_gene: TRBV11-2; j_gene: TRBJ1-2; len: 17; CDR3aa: CASSLEPGQGPNYGYTF; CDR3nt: TGTGCCAGCAGCTTAGAACCGGGACAGGGACCCAACTATGGCTACACCTTC
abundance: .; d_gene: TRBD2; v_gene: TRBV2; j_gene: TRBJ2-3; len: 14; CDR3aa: CASRGTSGLDTQYF; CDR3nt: TGTGCCAGCAGGGGGACTAGCGGGCTTGATACGCAGTATTTT
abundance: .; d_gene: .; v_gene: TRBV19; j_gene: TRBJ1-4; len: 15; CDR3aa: CASSIGHGGGKKLFF; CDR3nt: TGTGCCAGTAGTATAGGGCACGGGGGAGGGAAAAAACTGTTTTTT
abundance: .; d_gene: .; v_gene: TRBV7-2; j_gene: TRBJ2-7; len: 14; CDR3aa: CASSTAGGGYEQYF; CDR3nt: TGTGCCAGCAGCACCGCAGGGGGGGGCTACGAGCAGTACTTC
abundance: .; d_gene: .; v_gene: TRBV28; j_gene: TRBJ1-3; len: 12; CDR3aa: CASNRAGNTIYF; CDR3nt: TGTGCCAGCAACAGGGCCGGAAACACCATATATTTT
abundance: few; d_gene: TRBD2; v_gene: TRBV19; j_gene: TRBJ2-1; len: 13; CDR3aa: CASSILAGGEQFF; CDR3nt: TGTGCCAGTAGTATCCTAGCGGGGGGCGAGCAGTTCTTC
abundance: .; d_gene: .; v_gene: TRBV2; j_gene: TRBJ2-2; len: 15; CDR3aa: CASLGGGSNTGELFF; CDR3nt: TGTGCCAGCCTGGGTGGGGGATCGAACACCGGGGAGCTGTTTTTT
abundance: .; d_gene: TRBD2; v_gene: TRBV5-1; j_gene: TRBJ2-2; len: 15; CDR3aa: CASSLFLAGTGELFF; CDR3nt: TGCGCCAGCAGCTTGTTTTTAGCGGGGACCGGGGAGCTGTTTTTT
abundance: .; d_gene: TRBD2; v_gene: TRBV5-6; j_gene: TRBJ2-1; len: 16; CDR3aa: CVSSGTGTSGILEQFF; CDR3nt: TGTGTCAGCAGCGGGACGGGGACTAGCGGGATTCTTGAGCAGTTCTTC